The subject of this entry is one T cell receptor beta chain. Its antigen is undetermined. Here immunoSEQ multiplex PCR was the method, and the copy in TCRdb shows in-frame clones only, minus some. Among 100,000 to 150,000 clones, 90% were seen once, and the ten largest hold around 7.2%. This CDR3 comprises 16 residues. The germline V gene has CDR1 MNHNS and CDR2 SASEGT. V lost 3 bases, J lost 1 base, and 16 bases lay in between. This sample is drawn from a study of T cell responses to AZD1222 COVID-19 vaccine. Study-wide results and limits: Spike-specific TCR breadth and depth rose after two AZD1222 doses.

The material was peripheral blood, obtained on day 0 of AZD1222 vaccination. The rearrangement joins TRBV6-1 to TRBJ2-7; D may be TRBD1 (5 bases). The sequence was obtained from an adult in good health. The CDR3 DNA follows: TGTGCCAGCAGTGATTGGCAGGGAATAGCATCCTACGAGCAGTACTTC. It codes for CASSDWQGIASYEQYF.